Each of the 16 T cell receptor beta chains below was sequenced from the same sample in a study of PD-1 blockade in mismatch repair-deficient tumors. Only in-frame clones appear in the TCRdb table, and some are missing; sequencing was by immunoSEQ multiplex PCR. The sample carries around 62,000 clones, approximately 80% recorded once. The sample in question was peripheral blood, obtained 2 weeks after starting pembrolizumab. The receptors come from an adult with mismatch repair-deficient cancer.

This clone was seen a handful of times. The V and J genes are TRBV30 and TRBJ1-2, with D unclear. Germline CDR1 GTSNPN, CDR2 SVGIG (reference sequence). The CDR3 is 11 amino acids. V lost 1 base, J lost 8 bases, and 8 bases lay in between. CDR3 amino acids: CAWSGSAGYTF. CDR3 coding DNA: TGTGCCTGGAGTGGGAGCGCGGGCTACACCTTC.

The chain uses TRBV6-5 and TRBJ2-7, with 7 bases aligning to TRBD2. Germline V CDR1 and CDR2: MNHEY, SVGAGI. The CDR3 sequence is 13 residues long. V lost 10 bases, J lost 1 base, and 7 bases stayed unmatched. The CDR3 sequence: CATKPAGSYEQYF. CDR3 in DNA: TGTGCCACAAAGCCAGCGGGATCCTACGAGCAGTACTTC.

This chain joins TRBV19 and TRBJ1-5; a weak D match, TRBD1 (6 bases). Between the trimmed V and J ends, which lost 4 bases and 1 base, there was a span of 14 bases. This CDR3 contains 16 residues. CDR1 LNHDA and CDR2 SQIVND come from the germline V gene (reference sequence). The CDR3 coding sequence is TGTGCCAGTAGTAACCCCCCCGGGACAAGCAATCAGCCCCAGCATTTT. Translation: CASSNPPGTSNQPQHF.

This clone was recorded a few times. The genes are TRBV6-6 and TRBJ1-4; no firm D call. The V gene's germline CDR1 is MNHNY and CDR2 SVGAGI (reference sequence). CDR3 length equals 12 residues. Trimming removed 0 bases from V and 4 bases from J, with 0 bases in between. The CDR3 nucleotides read TGTGCCAGCAGTTACTCTAATGAAAAACTGTTTTTT. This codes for CASSYSNEKLFF.

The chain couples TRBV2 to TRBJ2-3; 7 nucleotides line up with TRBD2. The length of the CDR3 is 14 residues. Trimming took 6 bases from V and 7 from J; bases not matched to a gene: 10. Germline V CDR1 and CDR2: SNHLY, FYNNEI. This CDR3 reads CASRGRGELYTQYF. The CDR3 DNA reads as TGTGCCAGCAGGGGGAGGGGAGAATTGTATACGCAGTATTTT.

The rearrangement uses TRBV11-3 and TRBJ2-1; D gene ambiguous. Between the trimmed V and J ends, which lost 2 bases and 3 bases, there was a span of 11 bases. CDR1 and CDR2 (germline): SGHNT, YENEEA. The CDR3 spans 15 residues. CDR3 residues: CASSLPWSFYNEQFF. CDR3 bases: TGTGCCAGCAGCTTACCTTGGTCTTTCTACAATGAGCAGTTCTTC.

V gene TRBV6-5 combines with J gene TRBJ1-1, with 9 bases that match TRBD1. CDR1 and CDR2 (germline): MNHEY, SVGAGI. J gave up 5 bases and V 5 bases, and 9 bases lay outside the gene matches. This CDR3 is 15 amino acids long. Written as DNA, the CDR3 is TGTGCCAGCAGTCCTAAGACAGGGGGAGTTACTGAAGCTTTCTTT. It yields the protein CASSPKTGGVTEAFF.

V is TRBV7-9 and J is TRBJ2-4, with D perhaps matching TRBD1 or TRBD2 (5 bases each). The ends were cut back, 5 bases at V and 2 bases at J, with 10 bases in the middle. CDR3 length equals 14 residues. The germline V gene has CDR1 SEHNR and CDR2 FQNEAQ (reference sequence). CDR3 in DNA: TGTGCCAGCAGCGAGGGGTATTCCAAAAACATTCAGTACTTC. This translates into CASSEGYSKNIQYF.

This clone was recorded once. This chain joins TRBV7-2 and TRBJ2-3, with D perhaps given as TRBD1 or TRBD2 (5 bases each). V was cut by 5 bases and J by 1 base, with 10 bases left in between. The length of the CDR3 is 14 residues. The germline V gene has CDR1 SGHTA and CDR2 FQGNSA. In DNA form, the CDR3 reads TGTGCCAGCAGCCAGGGACCCCGCACAGATACGCAGTATTTT. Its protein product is CASSQGPRTDTQYF.

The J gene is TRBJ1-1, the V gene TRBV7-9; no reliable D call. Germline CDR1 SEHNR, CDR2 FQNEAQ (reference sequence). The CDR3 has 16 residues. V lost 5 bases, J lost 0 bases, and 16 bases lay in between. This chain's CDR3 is CASSKDMAGMNTEAFF. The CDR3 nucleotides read TGTGCCAGCAGCAAGGATATGGCGGGGATGAACACTGAAGCTTTCTTT.

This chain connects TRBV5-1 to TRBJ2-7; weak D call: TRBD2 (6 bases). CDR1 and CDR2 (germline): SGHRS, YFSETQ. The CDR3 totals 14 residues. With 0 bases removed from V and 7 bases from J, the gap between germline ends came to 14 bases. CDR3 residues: CASSLGAAGREQYF. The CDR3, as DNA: TGCGCCAGCAGCTTGGGTGCAGCTGGGAGGGAGCAGTACTTC.

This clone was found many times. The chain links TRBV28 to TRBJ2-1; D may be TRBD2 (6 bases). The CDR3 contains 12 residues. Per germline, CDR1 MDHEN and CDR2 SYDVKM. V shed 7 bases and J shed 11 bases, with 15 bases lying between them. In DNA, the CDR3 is TGTGCCAGCACCCCGCCGCGCGGGAAGCAGTTCTTC. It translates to CASTPPRGKQFF.

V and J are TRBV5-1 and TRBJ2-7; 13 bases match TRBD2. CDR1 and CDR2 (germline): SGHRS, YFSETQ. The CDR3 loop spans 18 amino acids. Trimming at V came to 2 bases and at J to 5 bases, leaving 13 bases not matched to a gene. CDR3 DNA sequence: TGCGCCAGCAGCTTCAGTAGTTACGGGACTAGCGGGACCGACGAGCAGTACTTC. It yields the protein CASSFSSYGTSGTDEQYF.

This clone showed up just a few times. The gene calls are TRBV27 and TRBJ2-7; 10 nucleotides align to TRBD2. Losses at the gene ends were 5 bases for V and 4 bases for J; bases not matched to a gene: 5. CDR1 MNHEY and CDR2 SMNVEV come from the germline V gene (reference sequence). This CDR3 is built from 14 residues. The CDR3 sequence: CASSIGLAAYEQYF. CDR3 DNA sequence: TGTGCCAGCAGTATCGGACTAGCGGCGTACGAGCAGTACTTC.

Here the CDR3 reads CASRRDSSMNTEAFF. The DNA of the CDR3 is TGTGCCAGCAGGAGGGACAGTAGTATGAACACTGAAGCTTTCTTT. The chain links TRBV6-5 to TRBJ1-1, with 7 positions matching TRBD1. V shed 6 bases, J shed 0 bases, and the junction held 7 bases outside the gene matches. The CDR3 covers 15 residues. The germline gives CDR1 MNHEY, CDR2 SVGAGI.

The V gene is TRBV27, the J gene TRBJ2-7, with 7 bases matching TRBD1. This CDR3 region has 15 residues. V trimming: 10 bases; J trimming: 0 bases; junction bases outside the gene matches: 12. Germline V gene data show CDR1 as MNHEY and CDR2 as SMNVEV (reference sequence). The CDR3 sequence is CATEKNRGGSYEQYF. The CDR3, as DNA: TGTGCCACCGAAAAGAACAGGGGCGGCTCCTACGAGCAGTACTTC.